This T cell receptor (beta chain) was sequenced during a study of PD-1 blockade in classical Hodgkin lymphoma. The CDR3 is made up of 13 amino acids. The germline V and J ends were trimmed by 0 bases and 7 bases, with 8 bases remaining between them. Germline V gene lookup returns CDR1 MNHEY and CDR2 SVGAGI. Study-wide results and caveats: A significant rise in TCR diversity by C4D1 was seen for CD4+ but not CD8+ cells. Repertoires differed for reasons still undefined, possibly disease activity or prior therapy. Newly diagnosed patients had diversity similar to the baseline diversity of complete responders.

Time point noted: cycle 4 day 1 (C4D1), after five to seven weeks of nivolumab. Patients all relapsed after autologous stem cell transplantation, and there was variation in brentuximab vedotin exposure. Method: immunoSEQ multiplex PCR; TCRdb's copy keeps in-frame clones and lacks some. The sample has around 90,000 clones; around four fifths are singletons. On this clone itself: Its antigen is currently unknown.

The gene calls are TRBV6-5 and TRBJ2-3, with D perhaps matching TRBD2 (6 bases). This sequence was found in a human donor with classical Hodgkin lymphoma. The source material was peripheral blood mononuclear cells (PBMCs), sampled before the fourth cycle of nivolumab. The CDR3 DNA follows: TGTGCCAGCAGTTACTCGGCGGGAAATACGCAGTATTTT. Translated, it gives CASSYSAGNTQYF.